This T cell receptor beta chain was found in a study of response to subunit inactivated influenza vaccine. TCRdb recomputed calls from the RT-PCR reads with MiXCR, one row per CDR3 protein. The sample carries about 540,000 distinct CDR3 sequences, roughly 25% recorded once. Germline CDR1 reads MDHEN; CDR2 reads SYDVKM. The CDR3 is 15 amino acids. V shed 4 bases and J shed 2 bases, with 15 bases lying between them. These data were also reused for a study on T cells expressing NK-cell markers. Turning to that study: The TCR beta cDNA came from 5'RACE template switching with UMIs. Sorted CD3+CD56+NKG2C+, CD3+CD56+NKG2C- and CD3+CD56-NKG2C+ T cells provided the TCR beta repertoires. Several experiments added an anti-gamma-delta TCR antibody to sort only alpha-beta TCR T cells. The CD3+CD56-NKG2C+ fraction of a handful of donors was likewise dominated by these clonotypes. Evidence did not settle whether expanded NKG2C+ T cell clones targeted HCMV.

The chain is built from TRBV28 and TRBJ2-7; perhaps TRBD2 as D (6 bases). The source was CD4+ T cells sorted from PBMCs, collected roughly 12 days after vaccination. This receptor was identified in a man aged 50-60 years who received an inactivated influenza vaccine. The CDR3 sequence: CASSSSGGVAYEQYF. The CDR3 nucleotides read TGTGCCAGCAGTTCTAGTGGCGGGGTTGCCTACGAGCAGTACTTC.